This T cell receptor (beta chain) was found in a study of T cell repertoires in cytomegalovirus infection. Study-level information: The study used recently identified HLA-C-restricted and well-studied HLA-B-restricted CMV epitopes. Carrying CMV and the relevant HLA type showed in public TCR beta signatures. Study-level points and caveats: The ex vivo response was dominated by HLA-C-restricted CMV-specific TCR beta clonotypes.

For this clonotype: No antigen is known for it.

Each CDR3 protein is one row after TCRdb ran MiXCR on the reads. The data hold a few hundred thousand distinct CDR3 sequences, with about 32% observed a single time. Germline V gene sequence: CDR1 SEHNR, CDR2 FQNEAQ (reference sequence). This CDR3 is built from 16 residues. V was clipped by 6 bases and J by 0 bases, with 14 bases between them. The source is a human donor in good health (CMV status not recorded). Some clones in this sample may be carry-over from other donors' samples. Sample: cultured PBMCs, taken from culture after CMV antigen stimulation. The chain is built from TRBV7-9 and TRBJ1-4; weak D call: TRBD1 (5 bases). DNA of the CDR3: TGTGCCAGCAGTTCGGGGCCTACTGCAACTAATGAAAAACTGTTTTTT. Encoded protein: CASSSGPTATNEKLFF. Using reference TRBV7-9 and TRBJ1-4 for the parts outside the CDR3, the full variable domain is DTGVSQNPRHKITKRGQNVTFRCDPISEHNRLYWYRQTLGQGPEFLTYFQNEAQLEKSRLLSDRFSAERPKGSFSTLEIQRTEQGDSAMYLCASSSGPTATNEKLFFGSGTQLSVL.